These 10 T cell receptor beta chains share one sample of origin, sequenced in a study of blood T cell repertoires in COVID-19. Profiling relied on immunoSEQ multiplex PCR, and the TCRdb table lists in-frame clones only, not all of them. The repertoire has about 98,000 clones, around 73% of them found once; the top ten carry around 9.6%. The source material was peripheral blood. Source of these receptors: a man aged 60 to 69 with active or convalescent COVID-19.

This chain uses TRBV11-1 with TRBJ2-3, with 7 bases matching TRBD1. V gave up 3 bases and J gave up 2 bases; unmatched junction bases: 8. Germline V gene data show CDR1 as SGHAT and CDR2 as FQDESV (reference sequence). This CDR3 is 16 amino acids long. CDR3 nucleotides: TGTGCCAGCAGCTTCTTACGGGACAGCTCCACAGATACGCAGTATTTT. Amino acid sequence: CASSFLRDSSTDTQYF.

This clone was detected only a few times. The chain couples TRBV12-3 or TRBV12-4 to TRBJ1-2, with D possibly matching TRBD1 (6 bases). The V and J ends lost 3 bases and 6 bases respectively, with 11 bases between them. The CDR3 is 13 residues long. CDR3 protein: CASSFFRGDGYTF. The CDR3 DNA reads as TGTGCCAGCAGTTTTTTCAGGGGAGATGGCTACACCTTC.

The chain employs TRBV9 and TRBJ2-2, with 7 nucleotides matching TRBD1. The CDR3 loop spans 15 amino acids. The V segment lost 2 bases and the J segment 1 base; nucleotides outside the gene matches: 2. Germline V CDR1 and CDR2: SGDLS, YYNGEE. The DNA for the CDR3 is TGTGCCAGCAGCGTTGGGACAGTGAACACCGGGGAGCTGTTTTTT. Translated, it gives CASSVGTVNTGELFF.

CDR3 bases: TGTGCCAGCAGAGTACAGGGGGCGTCCAACACCGGGGAGCTGTTTTTT. Encoded protein: CASRVQGASNTGELFF. The rearrangement links TRBV11-2 to TRBJ2-2, with 9 positions matching TRBD1. The CDR3 length is 16 residues. With 6 bases clipped from V and 2 bases from J, the junction kept 7 bases outside the gene matches. The germline V gene encodes CDR1 SGHAT and CDR2 FQNNGV.

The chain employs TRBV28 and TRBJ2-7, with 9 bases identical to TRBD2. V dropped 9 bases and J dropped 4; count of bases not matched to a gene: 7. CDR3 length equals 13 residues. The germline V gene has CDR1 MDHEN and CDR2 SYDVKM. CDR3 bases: TGTGCCAGTCGGGGTAGCGGGAGTTACGAGCAGTACTTC. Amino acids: CASRGSGSYEQYF.

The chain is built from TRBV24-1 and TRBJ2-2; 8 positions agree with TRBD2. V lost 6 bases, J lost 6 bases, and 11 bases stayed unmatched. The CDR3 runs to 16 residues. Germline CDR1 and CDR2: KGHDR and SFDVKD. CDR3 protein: CATSRSGIWRPGELFF. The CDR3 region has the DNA TGTGCCACCAGTCGTAGCGGGATTTGGCGCCCCGGGGAGCTGTTTTTT.

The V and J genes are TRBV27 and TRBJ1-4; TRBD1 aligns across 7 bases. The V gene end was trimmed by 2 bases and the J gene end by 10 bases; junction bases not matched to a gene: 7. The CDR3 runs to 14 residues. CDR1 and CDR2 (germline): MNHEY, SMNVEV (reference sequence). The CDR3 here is CASSLNRGDRKLFF. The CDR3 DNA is TGTGCCAGCAGTTTAAACAGGGGAGACCGAAAACTGTTTTTT.

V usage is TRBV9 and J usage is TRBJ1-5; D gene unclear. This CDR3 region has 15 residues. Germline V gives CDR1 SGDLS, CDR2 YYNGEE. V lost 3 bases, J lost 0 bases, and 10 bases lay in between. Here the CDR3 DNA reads TGTGCCAGCAGCGACCCCTACTTTAGCAATCAGCCCCAGCATTTT. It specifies CASSDPYFSNQPQHF.

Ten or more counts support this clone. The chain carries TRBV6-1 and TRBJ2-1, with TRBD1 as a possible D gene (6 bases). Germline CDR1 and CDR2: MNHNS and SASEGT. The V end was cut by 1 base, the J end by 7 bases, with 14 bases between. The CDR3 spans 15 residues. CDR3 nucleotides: TGTGCCAGCAGTGAAGGGGCAGGGGAAGCGAATGAGCAGTTCTTC. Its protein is CASSEGAGEANEQFF.

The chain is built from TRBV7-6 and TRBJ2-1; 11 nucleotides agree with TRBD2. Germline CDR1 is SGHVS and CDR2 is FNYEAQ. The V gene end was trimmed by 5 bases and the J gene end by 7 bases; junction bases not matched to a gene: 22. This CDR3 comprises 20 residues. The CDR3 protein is CASSPGTSGPAGEVENEQFF. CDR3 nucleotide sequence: TGTGCCAGCAGCCCCGGGACTAGCGGCCCCGCGGGCGAGGTGGAGAATGAGCAGTTCTTC. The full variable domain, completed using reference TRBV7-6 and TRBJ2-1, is GAGVSQSPRYKVTKRGQDVALRCDPISGHVSLYWYRQALGQGPEFLTYFNYEAQQDKSGLPNDRFSAERPEGSISTLTIQRTEQRDSAMYRCASSPGTSGPAGEVENEQFFGPGTRLTVL.